This entry describes one TCR beta chain. The antigen is undetermined. The PCR employed 60 Vbeta primers together with 13 Jbeta primers. Sequencing used immunoSEQ multiplex PCR; TCRdb keeps in-frame clones, though not all of them. This table holds 150,000 or so clones, 60% to 80% found once. The data belong to a study of cytomegalovirus exposure and HLA in healthy donors. For the study at large: One earlier analysis, a look at approximately 190 million T cells, found 117 million unique TCR beta sequences. Clustering assigned 70% to 85% of the approximately 400 genotyped donors to the Caucasian-associated ancestry cluster.

Study-wide findings and caveats: Confirmation was obtained in vitro that three CMV-associated chains are specific for CMV antigens.

Germline CDR1 reads MNHNS; CDR2 reads SASEGT. Between the trimmed V and J ends, which lost 1 base and 7 bases, there was a span of 10 bases. This CDR3 contains 14 residues. Sequencing was performed on PBMCs. This clonotype originated in a woman aged 40-49 years in good health and CMV-seropositive. The chain combines TRBV6-1 with TRBJ1-4, with D possibly matching TRBD1 (6 bases). The CDR3 reads CASSEGTAGEKLFF. CDR3 coding DNA: TGTGCCAGCAGTGAAGGGACAGCAGGTGAAAAACTGTTTTTT.